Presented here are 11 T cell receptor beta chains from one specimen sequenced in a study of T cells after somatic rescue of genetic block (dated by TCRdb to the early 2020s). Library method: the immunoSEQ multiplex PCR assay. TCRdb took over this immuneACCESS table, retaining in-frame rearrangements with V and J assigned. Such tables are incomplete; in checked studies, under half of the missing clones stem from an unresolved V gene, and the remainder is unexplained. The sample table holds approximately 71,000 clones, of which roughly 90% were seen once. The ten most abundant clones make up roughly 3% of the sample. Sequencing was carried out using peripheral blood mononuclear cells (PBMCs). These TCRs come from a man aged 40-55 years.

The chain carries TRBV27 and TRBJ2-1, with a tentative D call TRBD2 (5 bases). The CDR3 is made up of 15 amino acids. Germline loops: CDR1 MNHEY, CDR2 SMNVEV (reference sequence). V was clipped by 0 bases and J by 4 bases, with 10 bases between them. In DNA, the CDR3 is TGTGCCAGCAGTTTATCAGGTGCGGGTTACAATGAGCAGTTCTTC. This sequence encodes CASSLSGAGYNEQFF.

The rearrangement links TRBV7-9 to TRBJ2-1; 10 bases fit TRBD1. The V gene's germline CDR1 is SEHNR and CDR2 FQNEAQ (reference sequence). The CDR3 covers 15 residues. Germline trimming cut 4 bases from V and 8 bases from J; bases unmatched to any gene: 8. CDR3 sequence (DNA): TGTGCCAGCAGCTGGGGACAGGGGAGTAAGGATGAGCAGTTCTTC. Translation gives CASSWGQGSKDEQFF.

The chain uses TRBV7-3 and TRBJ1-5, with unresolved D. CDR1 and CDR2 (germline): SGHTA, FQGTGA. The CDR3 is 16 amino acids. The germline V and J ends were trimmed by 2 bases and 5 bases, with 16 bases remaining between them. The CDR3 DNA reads TGTGCCAGCAGCTTAGTCCCGATTCGGAGCGATCAGCCCCAGCATTTT. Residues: CASSLVPIRSDQPQHF. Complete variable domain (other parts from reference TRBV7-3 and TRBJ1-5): GAGVSQTPSNKVTEKGKYVELRCDPISGHTALYWYRQSLGQGPEFLIYFQGTGAADDSGLPNDRFFAVRPEGSVSTLKIQRTERGDSAVYLCASSLVPIRSDQPQHFGDGTRLSIL.

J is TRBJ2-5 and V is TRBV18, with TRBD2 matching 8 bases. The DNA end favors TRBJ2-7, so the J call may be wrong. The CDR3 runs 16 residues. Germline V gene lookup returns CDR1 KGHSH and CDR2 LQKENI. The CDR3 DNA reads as TGTGCCAGCTCACAAGGACTAGCAACCAGTGGGTACGAGCAGTACTTC. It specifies CASSQGLATSGYEQYF.

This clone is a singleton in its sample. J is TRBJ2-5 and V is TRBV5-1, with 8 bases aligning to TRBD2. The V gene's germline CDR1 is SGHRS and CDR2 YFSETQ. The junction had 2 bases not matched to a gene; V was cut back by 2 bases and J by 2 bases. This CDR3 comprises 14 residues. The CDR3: CASSFGGEQETQYF. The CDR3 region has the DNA TGCGCCAGCAGCTTCGGGGGGGAGCAAGAGACCCAGTACTTC.

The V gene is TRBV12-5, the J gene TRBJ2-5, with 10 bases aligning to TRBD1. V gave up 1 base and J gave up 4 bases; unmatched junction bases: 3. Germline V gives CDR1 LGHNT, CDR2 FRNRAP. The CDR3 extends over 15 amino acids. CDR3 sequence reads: CASGLGTGGLETQYF. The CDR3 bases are TGTGCTAGTGGTTTGGGGACAGGGGGGTTAGAGACCCAGTACTTC. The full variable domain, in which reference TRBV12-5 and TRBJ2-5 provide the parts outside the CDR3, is DARVTQTPRHKVTEMGQEVTMRCQPILGHNTVFWYRQTMMQGLELLAYFRNRAPLDDSGMPKDRFSAEMPDATLATLKIQPSEPRDSAVYFCASGLGTGGLETQYFGPGTRLLVL.

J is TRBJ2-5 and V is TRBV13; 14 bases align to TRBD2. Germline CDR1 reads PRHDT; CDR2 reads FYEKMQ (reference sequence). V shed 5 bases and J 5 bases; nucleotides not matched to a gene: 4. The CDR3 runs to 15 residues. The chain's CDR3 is CASSKWTSGRETQYF. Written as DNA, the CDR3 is TGTGCCAGCAGCAAGTGGACTAGCGGGAGGGAGACCCAGTACTTC.

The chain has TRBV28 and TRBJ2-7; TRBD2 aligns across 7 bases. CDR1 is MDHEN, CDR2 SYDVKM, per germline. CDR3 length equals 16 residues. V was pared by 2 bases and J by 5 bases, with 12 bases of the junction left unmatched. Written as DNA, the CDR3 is TGTGCCAGCAGTTTAAAGGGTCGGGGAGGGATACACGAGCAGTACTTC. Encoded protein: CASSLKGRGGIHEQYF.

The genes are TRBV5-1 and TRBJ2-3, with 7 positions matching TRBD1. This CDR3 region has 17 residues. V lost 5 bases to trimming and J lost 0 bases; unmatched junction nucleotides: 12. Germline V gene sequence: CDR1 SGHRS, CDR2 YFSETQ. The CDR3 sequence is CASRRVGQSGSTDTQYF. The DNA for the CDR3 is TGCGCCAGCAGGAGAGTGGGACAGTCGGGTAGCACAGATACGCAGTATTTT.

Written as DNA, the CDR3 is TGTGCCATCAGTGGCGCAACTTCTAACTATGGCTACACCTTC. It specifies CAISGATSNYGYTF. The V gene is TRBV10-3, the J gene TRBJ1-2; no clear D gene. Trimming removed 4 bases from V and 0 bases from J, with 9 bases in between. The length of the CDR3 is 14 residues. Germline V lookup: CDR1 ENHRY, CDR2 SYGVKD.

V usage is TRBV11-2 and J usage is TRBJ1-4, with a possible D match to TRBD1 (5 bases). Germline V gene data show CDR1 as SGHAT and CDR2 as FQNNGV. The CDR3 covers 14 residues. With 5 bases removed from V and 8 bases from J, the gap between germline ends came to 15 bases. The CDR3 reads CASSISGTGEKLFF. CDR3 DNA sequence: TGTGCCAGCAGCATCTCCGGGACCGGGGAAAAACTGTTTTTT.